The entry below gives a single T cell receptor (beta chain) sequence along with its context. Its matching antigen is unknown. This sample is part of a study of T cell responses to AZD1222 COVID-19 vaccine. Study observations and caveats: Regions 160-218 and 743-854 dominated among vaccine-associated CD4 TCRs spanning spike.

The CDR3 contains 16 residues. The ends lost 9 bases at V and 0 bases at J; junction bases unmatched: 10. Germline-derived CDR1 and CDR2 are LNHDA and SQIVND (reference sequence). Some clones are missing from TCRdb's copy, which holds only in-frame ones; the method was immunoSEQ multiplex PCR. The sample yields fewer than 200,000 clones, approximately 90% seen once. The chain combines TRBV19 with TRBJ2-1; 8 bases map to TRBD1. This TCR derives from an adult who received the MenACWY meningococcal vaccine as a control. Sequencing was performed on peripheral blood, taken 28 days after the second dose of the MenACWY control vaccine. CDR3 loop: CASLSTGALSYNEQFF. The CDR3 DNA sequence: TGTGCCAGCCTTTCGACAGGGGCCCTCTCCTACAATGAGCAGTTCTTC.